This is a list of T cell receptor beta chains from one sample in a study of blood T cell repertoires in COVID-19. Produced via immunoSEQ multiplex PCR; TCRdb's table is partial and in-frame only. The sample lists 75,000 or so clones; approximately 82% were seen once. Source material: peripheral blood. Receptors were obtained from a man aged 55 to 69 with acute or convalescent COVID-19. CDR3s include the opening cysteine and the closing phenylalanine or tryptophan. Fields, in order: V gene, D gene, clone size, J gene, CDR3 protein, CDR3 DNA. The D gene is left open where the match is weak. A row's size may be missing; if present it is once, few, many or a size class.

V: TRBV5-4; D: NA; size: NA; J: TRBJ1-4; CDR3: CASNTWGATNEKLFF; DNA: TGTGCCTCAAATACGTGGGGGGCAACTAATGAAAAACTGTTTTTT
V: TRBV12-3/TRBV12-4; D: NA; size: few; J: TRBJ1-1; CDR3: CASSLQEDTEAFF; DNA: TGTGCCAGCAGTTTGCAGGAGGACACTGAAGCTTTCTTT
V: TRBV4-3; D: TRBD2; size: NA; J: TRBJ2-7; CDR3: CASSQDLGLADYEQYF; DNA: TGCGCCAGCAGCCAAGATCTGGGTCTAGCGGATTACGAGCAGTACTTC
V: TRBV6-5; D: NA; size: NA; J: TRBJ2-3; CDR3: CATSHTSGTDTQYF; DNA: TGTGCCACCTCTCACACGAGCGGCACAGATACGCAGTATTTT
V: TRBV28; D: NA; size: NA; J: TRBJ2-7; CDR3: CASSGRLYEQYF; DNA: TGTGCGTCGTCAGGCAGACTATACGAGCAGTACTTC
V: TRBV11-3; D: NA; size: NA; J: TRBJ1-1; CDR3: CASSGLNTEAFF; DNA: TGTGCCAGCAGCGGGCTAAACACTGAAGCTTTCTTT
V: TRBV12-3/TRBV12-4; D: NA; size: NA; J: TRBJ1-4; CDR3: CASSLMDRAPLFF; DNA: TGTGCCAGCAGTTTGATGGACAGAGCCCCATTGTTTTTT
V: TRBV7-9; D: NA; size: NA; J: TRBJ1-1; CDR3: CASSLTGGVNTEAFF; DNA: TGTGCCAGCAGCTTAACAGGCGGGGTCAACACTGAAGCTTTCTTT
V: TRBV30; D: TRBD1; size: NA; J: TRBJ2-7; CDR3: CAWIPGQGFYEQYF; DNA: TGTGCCTGGATCCCCGGACAGGGATTCTACGAGCAGTACTTC
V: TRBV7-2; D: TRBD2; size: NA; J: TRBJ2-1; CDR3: CASSLARGLAGGRSGNEQFF; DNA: TGTGCCAGCAGCTTAGCTAGGGGACTAGCGGGGGGGAGGTCTGGGAATGAGCAGTTCTTC
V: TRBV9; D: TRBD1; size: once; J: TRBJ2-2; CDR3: CASSTLPGQGTGELFF; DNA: TGTGCCAGCAGCACCTTACCGGGACAGGGAACCGGGGAGCTGTTTTTT
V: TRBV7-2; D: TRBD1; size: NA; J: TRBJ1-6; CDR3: CASSSPDRVAPLHF; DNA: TGTGCCAGCAGCTCCCCGGACAGGGTTGCGCCCCTCCACTTT
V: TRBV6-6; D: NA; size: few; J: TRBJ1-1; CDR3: CAGGILNTEAFF; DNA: TGTGCCGGGGGGATCTTGAACACTGAAGCTTTCTTT
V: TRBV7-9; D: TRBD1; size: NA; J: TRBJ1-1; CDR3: CASSLGQGAQSEAFF; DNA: TGTGCCAGCAGCTTAGGTCAGGGGGCGCAGTCTGAAGCTTTCTTT
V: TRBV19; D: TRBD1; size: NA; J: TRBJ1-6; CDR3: CASRQGTGSLNSPLHF; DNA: TGTGCCAGTAGGCAAGGGACAGGGTCGTTAAATTCACCCCTCCACTTT
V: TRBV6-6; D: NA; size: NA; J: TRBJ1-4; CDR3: CASWWGVATNEKLFF; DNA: TGTGCCAGCTGGTGGGGGGTCGCAACTAATGAAAAACTGTTTTTT
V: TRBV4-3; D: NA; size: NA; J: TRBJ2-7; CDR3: CASSQDRSYEQYF; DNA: TGCGCCAGCAGCCAAGATCGGAGCTACGAGCAGTACTTC
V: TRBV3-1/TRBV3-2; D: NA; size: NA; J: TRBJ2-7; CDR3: CASSQASYEQYF; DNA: TGTGCCAGCAGCCAAGCTTCCTACGAGCAGTACTTC
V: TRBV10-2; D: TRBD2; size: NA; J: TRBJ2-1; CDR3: CASTDPSGRTRYNEQFF; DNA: TGCGCCAGCACGGACCCTAGCGGGAGGACGCGCTACAATGAGCAGTTCTTC
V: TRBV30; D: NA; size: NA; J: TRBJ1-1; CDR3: CAWMGQPNTEAFF; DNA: TGTGCCTGGATGGGACAACCGAACACTGAAGCTTTCTTT
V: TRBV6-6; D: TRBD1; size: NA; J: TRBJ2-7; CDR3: CASSYDRVSNEQYF; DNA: TGTGCCAGCAGTTACGACAGGGTATCGAACGAGCAGTACTTC
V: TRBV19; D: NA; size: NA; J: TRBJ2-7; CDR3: CASSRSDRGISYEQYF; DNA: TGTGCCAGTAGCAGGTCGGATCGGGGGATCTCCTACGAGCAGTACTTC
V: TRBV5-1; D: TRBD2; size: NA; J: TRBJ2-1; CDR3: CASSYTSGLYNEQFF; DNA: TGCGCCAGCAGCTACACTAGCGGGCTTTACAATGAGCAGTTCTTC
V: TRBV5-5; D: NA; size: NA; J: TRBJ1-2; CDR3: CASSGGSLNYGYTF; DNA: TGTGCCAGCAGCGGCGGTTCACTCAACTATGGCTACACCTTC
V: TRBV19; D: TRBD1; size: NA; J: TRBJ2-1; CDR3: CASGRGWNEQFF; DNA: TGTGCCAGCGGCAGGGGGTGGAATGAGCAGTTCTTC
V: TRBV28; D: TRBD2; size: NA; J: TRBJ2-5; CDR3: CASSYLAEVQETQYF; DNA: TGTGCCAGCAGCTATCTAGCGGAAGTCCAAGAGACCCAGTACTTC
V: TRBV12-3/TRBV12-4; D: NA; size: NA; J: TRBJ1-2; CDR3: CASSLQEDYGYTF; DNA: TGTGCCAGCAGTTTACAAGAGGATTATGGCTACACCTTC
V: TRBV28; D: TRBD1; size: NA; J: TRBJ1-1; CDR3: CASIQSTGIGTEAFF; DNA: TGTGCCAGCATTCAATCGACAGGGATAGGGACTGAAGCTTTCTTT
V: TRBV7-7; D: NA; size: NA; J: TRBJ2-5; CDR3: CASSLLGQGETQYF; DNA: TGTGCTAGCAGCTTACTAGGGCAGGGTGAGACCCAGTACTTC
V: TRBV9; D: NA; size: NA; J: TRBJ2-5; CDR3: CASSTRPSAQETQYF; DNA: TGTGCCAGCAGCACCCGGCCTAGCGCACAAGAGACCCAGTACTTC
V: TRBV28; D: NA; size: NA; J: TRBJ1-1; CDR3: CASTPQGVVRSEAFF; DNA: TGTGCCAGCACCCCACAGGGAGTAGTAAGGTCTGAAGCTTTCTTT
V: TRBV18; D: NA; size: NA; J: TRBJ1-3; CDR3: CASSPKDSSGNTIYF; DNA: TGTGCCAGCTCACCTAAGGACAGCTCTGGAAACACCATATATTTT
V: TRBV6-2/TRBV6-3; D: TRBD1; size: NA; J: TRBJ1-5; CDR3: CASSSSGQGHQPQHF; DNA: TGTGCCAGCAGTTCCTCGGGACAGGGTCATCAGCCCCAGCATTTT
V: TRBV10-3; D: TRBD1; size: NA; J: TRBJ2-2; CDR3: CASQTGTSTGELFF; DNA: TGTGCCTCGCAGACAGGGACGAGCACCGGGGAGCTGTTTTTT
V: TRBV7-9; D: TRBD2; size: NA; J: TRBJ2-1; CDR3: CASSLVTSGARQQFF; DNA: TGTGCCAGCAGCTTAGTGACTAGCGGCGCCCGGCAGCAGTTCTTC
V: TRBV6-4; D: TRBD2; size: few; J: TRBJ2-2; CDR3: CASSEGLAVEGTGELFF; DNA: TGTGCCAGCAGTGAGGGACTAGCGGTGGAAGGCACCGGGGAGCTGTTTTTT
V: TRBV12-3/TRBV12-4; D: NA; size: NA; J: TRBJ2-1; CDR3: CASSAGLAREQFF; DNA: TGTGCCAGCAGTGCGGGTCTGGCCAGAGAGCAGTTCTTC
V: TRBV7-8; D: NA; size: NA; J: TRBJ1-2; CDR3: CASTKDIARYGYTF; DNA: TGTGCCAGCACCAAGGACATAGCTAGATATGGCTACACCTTC
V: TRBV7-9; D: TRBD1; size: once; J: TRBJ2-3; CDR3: CASSPRTGVSVDTQYF; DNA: TGTGCCAGCAGCCCCAGGACAGGAGTTTCGGTAGATACGCAGTATTTT
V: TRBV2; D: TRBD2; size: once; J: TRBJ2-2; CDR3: CASSEGREYGELFF; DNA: TGTGCCAGCAGTGAGGGGCGGGAGTACGGGGAGCTGTTTTTT
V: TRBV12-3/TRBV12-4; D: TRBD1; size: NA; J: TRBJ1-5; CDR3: CASGTEPQPQHF; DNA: TGTGCCAGCGGGACAGAGCCCCAGCCCCAGCATTTT
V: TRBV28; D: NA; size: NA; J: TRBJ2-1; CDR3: CASSLSLTSSYNEQFF; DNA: TGTGCCAGCAGTTTATCCCTGACTAGTTCTTACAATGAGCAGTTCTTC
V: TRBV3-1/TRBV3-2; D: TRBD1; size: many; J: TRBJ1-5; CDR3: CASSQTGGFQPQHF; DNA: TGTGCCAGCAGCCAAACAGGGGGCTTTCAGCCCCAGCATTTT
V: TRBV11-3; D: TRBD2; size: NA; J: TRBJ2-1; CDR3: CASSVIGGNDNEQFF; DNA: TGTGCCAGCAGCGTCATCGGGGGGAACGACAATGAGCAGTTCTTC
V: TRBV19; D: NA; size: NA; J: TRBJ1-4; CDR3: CASSMRRWEKLFF; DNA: TGTGCCAGTAGTATGCGGAGATGGGAAAAACTGTTTTTT
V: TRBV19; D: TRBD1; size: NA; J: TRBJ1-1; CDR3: CASSGQGSGNTEAFF; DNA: TGTGCCAGTAGCGGACAGGGGTCGGGGAACACTGAAGCTTTCTTT
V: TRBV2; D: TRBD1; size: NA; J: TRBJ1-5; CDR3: CASSPGQADQPQHF; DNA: TGTGCCAGCAGCCCGGGACAGGCCGATCAGCCCCAGCATTTT
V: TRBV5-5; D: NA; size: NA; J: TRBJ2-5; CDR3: CASSLGAMAETQYF; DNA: TGTGCCAGCAGCTTAGGGGCTATGGCAGAGACCCAGTACTTC
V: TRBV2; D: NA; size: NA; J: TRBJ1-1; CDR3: CAAGQMNTEAFF; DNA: TGTGCCGCTGGACAGATGAACACTGAAGCTTTCTTT
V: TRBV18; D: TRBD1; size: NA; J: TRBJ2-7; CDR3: CASSPSQGARYEQYF; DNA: TGTGCCAGCTCACCAAGCCAGGGGGCTAGGTACGAGCAGTACTTC
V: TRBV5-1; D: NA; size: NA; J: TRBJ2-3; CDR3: CASSLDWSSTDTQYF; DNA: TGCGCCAGCAGCTTGGACTGGTCTAGCACAGATACGCAGTATTTT
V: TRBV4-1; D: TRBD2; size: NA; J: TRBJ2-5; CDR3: CASSQEGRGEFRETQYF; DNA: TGCGCCAGCAGCCAAGAAGGGCGGGGGGAGTTCAGAGAGACCCAGTACTTC
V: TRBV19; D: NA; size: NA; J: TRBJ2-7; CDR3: CASSMQFAVSYEQYF; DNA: TGTGCCAGTAGTATGCAATTCGCAGTTTCCTACGAGCAGTACTTC